Listed below are T cell receptor beta chains from one sample, sequenced in a study of response to subunit inactivated influenza vaccine. TCRdb fed the RT-PCR reads into MiXCR, producing one record per CDR3 protein. The data show 800,000 to 1,000,000 distinct CDR3 sequences, about 20% seen once. The source was PBMCs from blood, collected less than 6 days after vaccination. Receptors were obtained from a man aged 45-60 years who received an inactivated influenza vaccine. Both conserved end residues are part of each CDR3. The order of the fields is clone size, V gene, D gene, J gene, CDR3 DNA, CDR3 protein. The D gene is left open where the match is weak. Rows give clone size only sometimes, using once, few, many, or a class for an expanded clone.

NA	TRBV10-3	TRBD2	TRBJ2-1	TGTGCCATCAAGACCAGCGGGAATAGGAATGAGCAGTTCTTC	CAIKTSGNRNEQFF
NA	TRBV5-1	NA	TRBJ2-4	TGCGCCAGCAGCTTGGAGGGGACGGAATTCATTCAGTACTTC	CASSLEGTEFIQYF
NA	TRBV5-1	TRBD1	TRBJ2-5	TGCGCCAGCAGCTGGCGCCGGGACAGGGAAGAGACCCAGTACTTC	CASSWRRDREETQYF
NA	TRBV28	TRBD1	TRBJ2-1	TGTGCCAGCAGTTTAACAGGGGTTACTAATGAGCAGTTCTTC	CASSLTGVTNEQFF
NA	TRBV4-3	NA	TRBJ2-1	TGCGCCAGCAGCCTACTAGCCTACTACAATGAGCAGTTCTTC	CASSLLAYYNEQFF
NA	TRBV24-1	NA	TRBJ2-1	TGTGCCACCAGTGACCCACTTTCCGCGACCCCCGGAGAGCAGTTCTTC	CATSDPLSATPGEQFF
few	TRBV25-1	NA	TRBJ2-3	TGTGCCAGCAGTGAGTTTACTGGGGGTCAGAGCACAGATACGCAGTATTTT	CASSEFTGGQSTDTQYF
NA	TRBV9	NA	TRBJ2-7	TGTGCCAGCAGCCCGACGTCGCAGCTCCGGTACGAGCAGTACTTC	CASSPTSQLRYEQYF
NA	TRBV4-2	NA	TRBJ2-7	TGTGCCAGCAGACCCTGGGGGGACTCCTACGAGCAGTACTTC	CASRPWGDSYEQYF
few	TRBV27	NA	TRBJ2-1	TGTGCCAGCAGTTTTATCTCAGGGGGGGCGATCGATGAGCAGTTCTTC	CASSFISGGAIDEQFF
NA	TRBV6-1	NA	TRBJ2-7	TGTGCCAGCAGCCGCCTTGAGGCACTGCACTACGAGCAGTACTTC	CASSRLEALHYEQYF
few	TRBV20-1	NA	TRBJ1-1	TGCAGTGCTAGACGACAGCCGAACACTGAAGCTTTCTTT	CSARRQPNTEAFF
few	TRBV7-9	NA	TRBJ2-1	TGTGCCAGCAGCTTAGAATTTAATGAGCAGTTCTTC	CASSLEFNEQFF
few	TRBV5-1	NA	TRBJ2-1	TGCGCCAGCAGCGTGCAGGGAGACTCCTACAATGAGCAGTTCTTC	CASSVQGDSYNEQFF
few	TRBV20-1	NA	TRBJ1-1	TGCAGTGCTAGAAACCCTATCCCGGGTAAGAACACTGAAGCTTTCTTT	CSARNPIPGKNTEAFF
few	TRBV6-1	TRBD1	TRBJ2-1	TGTGCCAGCACCAGAACCGACAGGGGGTACAATGAGCAGTTCTTC	CASTRTDRGYNEQFF
NA	TRBV9	TRBD2	TRBJ2-3	TGTGCCAGCAGCGTAGCGGTGAGCGGGGGCACAGATACGCAGTATTTT	CASSVAVSGGTDTQYF